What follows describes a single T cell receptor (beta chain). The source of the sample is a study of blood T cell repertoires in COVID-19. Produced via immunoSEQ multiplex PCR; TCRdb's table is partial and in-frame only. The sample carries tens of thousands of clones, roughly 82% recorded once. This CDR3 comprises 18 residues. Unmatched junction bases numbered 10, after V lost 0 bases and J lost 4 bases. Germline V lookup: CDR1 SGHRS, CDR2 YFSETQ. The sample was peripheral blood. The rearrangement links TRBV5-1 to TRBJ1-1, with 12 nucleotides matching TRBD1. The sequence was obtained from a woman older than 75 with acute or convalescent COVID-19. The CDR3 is CASSLALPGQGAATEAFF. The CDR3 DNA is TGCGCCAGCAGCTTGGCGCTCCCGGGACAGGGGGCAGCCACTGAAGCTTTCTTT.